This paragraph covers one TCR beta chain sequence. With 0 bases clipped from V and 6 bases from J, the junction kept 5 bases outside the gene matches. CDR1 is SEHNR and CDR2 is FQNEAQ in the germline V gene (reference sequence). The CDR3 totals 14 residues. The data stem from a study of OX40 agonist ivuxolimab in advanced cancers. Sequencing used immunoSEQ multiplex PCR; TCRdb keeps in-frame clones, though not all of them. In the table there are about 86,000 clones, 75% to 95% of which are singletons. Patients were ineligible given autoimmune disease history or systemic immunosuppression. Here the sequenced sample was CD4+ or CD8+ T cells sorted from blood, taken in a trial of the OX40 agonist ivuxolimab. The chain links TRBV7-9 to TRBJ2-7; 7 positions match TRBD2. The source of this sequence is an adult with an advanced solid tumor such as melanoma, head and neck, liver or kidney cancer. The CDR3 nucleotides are TGTGCCAGCAGCTTAGCGGGAGGGCCGGTCGAGCAGTACTTC. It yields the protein CASSLAGGPVEQYF.